This note documents a single TCR beta chain sequence. The sample is drawn from a study of blood T cell repertoires in COVID-19. Study information: The United States, Italy and Spain were the sources of the acute and convalescent COVID-19 samples. Nucleic acid was either cDNA or gDNA, and it came from T cells, B-cell-depleted T cells, or PBMCs.

In the original processing: For nucleated cells, counts were estimated from reference gene primer amplification. TCRdb's table, derived via immunoSEQ multiplex PCR, lists solely in-frame clones and lacks some. V and J calls and clone size are given by that table; D and trimming were obtained from the DNA. The sample consists of over 200,000 clones, about nine tenths of them appearing once. V was trimmed by 2 bases and J by 1 base, leaving 12 bases between them. CDR1 and CDR2 from the germline V gene are MNHEY and SVGEGT. This CDR3 is built from 15 residues. Seattle patients were enrolled while actively infected and followed longitudinally.

This receptor was taken from a man younger than 45 with COVID-19, enrolled during active disease. Sequences were obtained from peripheral blood. V is TRBV6-2 or TRBV6-3 and J is TRBJ2-7; TRBD2 might be the D (7 bases). The CDR3 region is CASSYGGGASYEQYF. The DNA for the CDR3 is TGTGCCAGCAGTTACGGCGGGGGCGCATCCTACGAGCAGTACTTC.